Listed below are T cell receptor beta chains from one sample, sequenced in a study of beta chain features in type 1 diabetes. Sequencing used immunoSEQ multiplex PCR; TCRdb keeps in-frame clones, though not all of them. This table has 140,000 to 150,000 clones, 10% appearing once. Material: naive CD4+ T cells from blood. The receptors stem from a man younger than 35 in good health. Both conserved end residues are part of each CDR3. Each record gives: V gene, clone size, J gene, D gene, CDR3 DNA, CDR3 protein. D genes are given only for firm matches. Size values are once, few and many counts, or a class for expanded clones, and some rows have none.

TRBV18,few,TRBJ2-4,NA,TGTGCCAGCTCACCACCTGCTTCCCAGAACATTCAGTACTTC,CASSPPASQNIQYF
TRBV12-5,NA,TRBJ2-1,TRBD2,TGTGCTAGTGGTTTGGTCGGGACTAGCGGCCCCAATGAGCAGTTCTTC,CASGLVGTSGPNEQFF
TRBV9,NA,TRBJ2-3,NA,TGTGCCAGCAGCGTAATTGAGGTGGGGCAGTATTTT,CASSVIEVGQYF
TRBV19,NA,TRBJ1-2,TRBD1,TGTGCCAGCAATCGACAGGGCTCGGGCTACACCTTC,CASNRQGSGYTF
TRBV6-5,NA,TRBJ2-5,NA,TGTGCCAGCAATTACTCGTTCCAGGGCCAAGAGACCCAGTACTTC,CASNYSFQGQETQYF
TRBV5-1,NA,TRBJ2-5,NA,TGCGCCAGCAGCTTGCGCCCGGGAGAGGAGACCCAGTACTTC,CASSLRPGEETQYF
TRBV10-3,many,TRBJ2-2,NA,TGTGCCATCGGAGGGACCGGGGAGCTGTTTTTT,CAIGGTGELFF
TRBV7-2,few,TRBJ2-7,TRBD2,TGTGCCAGCAGCTTAGACGGCGGGGGTACGACATTAGGGCAGTACTTC,CASSLDGGGTTLGQYF
TRBV30,NA,TRBJ2-7,NA,TGTGCCTGGAGCTTAAGGGGCTCCTCCTACGAGCAGTACTTC,CAWSLRGSSYEQYF
TRBV18,few,TRBJ1-5,TRBD1,TGTGCCAGCTCACCACGGGACAGGGGGCTGTATCAGCCCCAGCATTTT,CASSPRDRGLYQPQHF
TRBV27,NA,TRBJ2-7,TRBD2,TGTGCCAGCAGTTTCCTAGCGGGGCCGTACGAGCAGTACTTC,CASSFLAGPYEQYF
TRBV4-3,few,TRBJ1-5,NA,TGCGCCAGCAGCCAAGTGGGCCGGGGGGCCGACGGTCAGCCCCAGCATTTT,CASSQVGRGADGQPQHF
TRBV5-6,few,TRBJ1-2,NA,TGTGCCAGCAGCTTGGTGGCTGGTGGCTACACCTTC,CASSLVAGGYTF
TRBV4-3,NA,TRBJ2-7,TRBD1,TGCGCCAGCAGTCCACAGGGGGGTCGGTCCTACGAGCAGTACTTC,CASSPQGGRSYEQYF
TRBV5-4,NA,TRBJ2-5,NA,TGTGCCAGCAGTTCCAGGGGTCGAGACCAAGAGACCCAGTACTTC,CASSSRGRDQETQYF
TRBV7-2,NA,TRBJ2-1,TRBD1,TGTGCCAGCAGCTCCCTGCCGGGACAGCTCACAGTTGAGCAGTTCTTC,CASSSLPGQLTVEQFF
TRBV7-2,few,TRBJ2-5,TRBD2,TGTGCCAGCAGCCCGAGACTAGCGGGGGAGGAGACCCAGTACTTC,CASSPRLAGEETQYF
TRBV11-2,NA,TRBJ2-2,NA,TGTGCCAGCAGCTTAGTGCGCGCTGGGAGCACCGGGGAGCTGTTTTTT,CASSLVRAGSTGELFF
TRBV28,NA,TRBJ2-5,TRBD2,TGTGCCAGCAGCCTGACTAGCCAGACCCAGTACTTC,CASSLTSQTQYF
TRBV11-2,few,TRBJ2-3,NA,TGTGCCAGCACTCTACAGGCAGATACGCAGTATTTT,CASTLQADTQYF
TRBV6-6,few,TRBJ1-2,NA,TGTGCCAGCAGTTACTCGGACAGCAATGGCTACACCTTC,CASSYSDSNGYTF
TRBV20-1,few,TRBJ2-7,NA,TGCAGAGCGAATAATCCCTACGAGCAGTACTTC,CRANNPYEQYF
TRBV7-9,many,TRBJ2-1,TRBD2,TGTGCCGGCGGGACTAGCGGGGACAATGAGCAGTTCTTC,CAGGTSGDNEQFF
TRBV11-2,NA,TRBJ1-6,NA,TGTGCCAGCAGCTTAGTGACGGGAGTCTATAATTCACCCCTCCACTTT,CASSLVTGVYNSPLHF
TRBV2,NA,TRBJ2-2,TRBD2,TGTGCCAGCAGGGGAGGGACCCAGAACACCGGGGAGCTGTTTTTT,CASRGGTQNTGELFF
TRBV18,few,TRBJ1-4,NA,TGTGCCAGCTCACCAGCGGGGACGGGTGAAAAACTGTTTTTT,CASSPAGTGEKLFF
TRBV4-2,NA,TRBJ2-4,TRBD2,TGTGCCAGCAGCCAAGATGTACTAGCGGGGGGGGAAAACATTCAGTACTTC,CASSQDVLAGGENIQYF
TRBV2,NA,TRBJ1-5,TRBD1,TGTGCCAGCAGGAGAGGACAGGGTAGCAATCAGCCCCAGCATTTT,CASRRGQGSNQPQHF
TRBV5-1,few,TRBJ1-6,NA,TGCGCCAGCAGCTCGGGCGGGCTTAATTCACCCCTCCACTTT,CASSSGGLNSPLHF
TRBV10-3,few,TRBJ2-3,TRBD1,TGTGCCATCAGTGACTTTCTGGGACAGGGGCAGGGAGATACGCAGTATTTT,CAISDFLGQGQGDTQYF
TRBV5-5,few,TRBJ2-1,NA,TGTGCCAGCAGCTTGGATCAGGGTCCCTACAATGAGCAGTTCTTC,CASSLDQGPYNEQFF
TRBV28,NA,TRBJ1-2,TRBD1,TGTGCCAGCAGTTCAGGACAGGGTCTCTATGGCTACACCTTC,CASSSGQGLYGYTF
TRBV7-2,few,TRBJ2-5,TRBD2,TGTGCCAGCAGCGGAAATAGCGGGGGGGCGCAGACCCAGTACTTC,CASSGNSGGAQTQYF
TRBV5-1,few,TRBJ1-2,NA,TGCGCCAGCAGCCCAGACGGGGGATACTATGGCTACACCTTC,CASSPDGGYYGYTF
TRBV5-1,few,TRBJ2-7,TRBD2,TGCGCCAGCAGTTCCGCAGCGGGGGCCCACGAGCAGTACTTC,CASSSAAGAHEQYF
TRBV7-8,NA,TRBJ2-1,NA,TGTGCCAGCAGCTTGTCCGCGGATGAGCAGTTCTTC,CASSLSADEQFF
TRBV4-2,few,TRBJ2-2,TRBD1,TGTGCCAGCAGCCTGCCGTCTGGGACAGGGCGAACCGGGGAGCTGTTTTTT,CASSLPSGTGRTGELFF
TRBV5-1,NA,TRBJ2-1,NA,TGCGCCAGCAGCTTTGGTGTATGGCGGGGTGTCAATGAGCAGTTCTTC,CASSFGVWRGVNEQFF
TRBV7-2,many,TRBJ1-5,NA,TGTGCCAGCAGCGGGGGACAATCCCAGCATTTT,CASSGGQSQHF